This is a list of T cell receptor beta chains from one sample in a study of chemoradiotherapy in HPV16-positive cancers. Sequenced by immunoSEQ multiplex PCR; TCRdb stores in-frame clones only, minus some. The repertoire holds approximately 9,200 clones, with about 68% as singletons. The sample in question was tumor tissue, obtained from a patient who underwent chemoradiotherapy. These receptors all come from a human donor with HPV-associated anogenital cancer. CDR3s leave out the opening cysteine and the closing phenylalanine or tryptophan. D genes are given only for firm matches.

j_call	d_call	v_call	cdr3_aa
TRBJ1-2	.	TRBV9	ASSGTRVANYGYT
TRBJ1-5	.	TRBV25-1	ASSVNSNQPQH
TRBJ1-3	.	TRBV6-5	ASSPRTSGNTIY
TRBJ1-1	.	TRBV19	ASSQGLWTEAF
TRBJ2-1	TRBD2	TRBV11-3	ASRLAGAYNEQF
TRBJ1-3	.	TRBV18	ASSDRHSGNTIY
TRBJ2-3	TRBD2	TRBV7-2	ASSFTASGGGGADTQY
TRBJ1-2	TRBD1	TRBV6-6	ASSSSGQGASGYT
TRBJ2-3	TRBD2	TRBV11-2	ASSGRTSGGTDTQY
TRBJ2-1	TRBD2	TRBV11-3	ASSSRAGVSEQF
TRBJ1-2	TRBD1	TRBV9	ASSDGGGRGYT
TRBJ2-1	.	TRBV6-5	ASSYSSYNEQF
TRBJ1-4	.	TRBV6-5	ASRRTRTEREKLF
TRBJ2-3	.	TRBV6-1	ASSDFFTDTQY
TRBJ2-5	.	TRBV11-3	ASSPRTAPPGETQY
TRBJ1-2	.	TRBV7-3	ASSLTGGPNYGYT
TRBJ1-3	.	TRBV29-1	SVLSGNTIY
TRBJ1-4	.	TRBV19	ASSRDQLNEKLF
TRBJ1-2	.	TRBV7-9	ASSYRDIVNYGYT
TRBJ1-4	.	TRBV19	ASSIFSGVGEKLF
TRBJ2-2	TRBD2	TRBV7-2	ASSLVRLAGTGELF
TRBJ2-5	TRBD2	TRBV27	ASSSFLGGTQETQY
TRBJ2-5	.	TRBV7-2	ASSLIRTTQETQY
TRBJ2-7	.	TRBV15	ATSRDQEGTSEQY
TRBJ2-6	.	TRBV2	ASRPDFFSGANVLT
TRBJ1-1	.	TRBV4-3	ASSHYRATNTEAF
TRBJ2-7	TRBD1	TRBV9	ASSVGNRDSTYEQY
TRBJ1-1	.	TRBV19	ASSIPTGAYTEAF
TRBJ1-3	.	TRBV7-2	ASSLSGMTIY
TRBJ1-3	.	TRBV9	ASSVGATAGNTIY
TRBJ1-3	.	TRBV10-1	ASSEYRGNTIY
TRBJ1-1	TRBD1	TRBV7-2	ASSLGGQGNTEAF
TRBJ2-1	.	TRBV4-1	ASNSPGSRNEQF
TRBJ2-7	.	TRBV18	ASSPPGSYEQY
TRBJ2-2	.	TRBV19	ASSTLGPQTAGELF
TRBJ1-1	TRBD1	TRBV5-1	ASSLGQGSNTEAF
TRBJ1-1	.	TRBV7-2	ASSSRRGSTEAF
TRBJ1-4	.	TRBV21-1	ASSKEL
TRBJ1-1	.	TRBV15	ATSRAKGPDAEAF
TRBJ2-1	TRBD2	TRBV7-3	ASSSGLAGNNEQF
TRBJ1-6	TRBD1	TRBV6-1	ASSRTGGPDSPLH
TRBJ1-6	.	TRBV19	ASSIPPGLYNSPLH